These 30 T cell receptor beta chains were all obtained from the same sample, sequenced in a study of T cell responses to AZD1222 COVID-19 vaccine. TCRdb keeps only in-frame clones here, not all; method: immunoSEQ multiplex PCR. Here the sample spans roughly 260,000 clones, approximately 93% being singletons. Sequenced here: peripheral blood, sampled on day 0 of AZD1222 vaccination. These receptors were obtained from an adult in good health.

V gene TRBV14 combines with J gene TRBJ1-1; 7 positions match TRBD1. Germline values: CDR1 SGHDN, CDR2 FVKESK. The CDR3 is 17 residues long. V lost 7 bases to trimming and J lost 0 bases; unmatched junction nucleotides: 14. This chain's CDR3 is CASKPTSQGNMNTEAFF. The CDR3 nucleotides are TGTGCCAGCAAACCAACGTCACAGGGGAACATGAACACTGAAGCTTTCTTT.

The chain combines TRBV19 with TRBJ1-6; 9 bases match TRBD1. CDR3 size: 15 residues. Losses at the gene ends were 4 bases for V and 6 bases for J; bases not matched to a gene: 4. In germline, CDR1 is LNHDA, CDR2 SQIVND (reference sequence). The CDR3 reads CASSTGTGINSPLHF. CDR3 bases: TGTGCCAGTAGTACCGGGACAGGGATTAATTCACCCCTCCACTTT. The whole variable domain, remainder taken from reference TRBV19 and TRBJ1-6, is DGGITQSPKYLFRKEGQNVTLSCEQNLNHDAMYWYRQDPGQGLRLIYYSQIVNDFQKGDIAEGYSVSREKKESFPLTVTSAQKNPTAFYLCASSTGTGINSPLHFGNGTRLTVT.

The gene calls are TRBV7-2 and TRBJ2-5, with D perhaps matching TRBD2 (6 bases). The CDR3 runs 13 residues. Trimming removed 6 bases from V and 5 bases from J, with 13 bases in between. Per germline, CDR1 SGHTA and CDR2 FQGNSA. DNA for the CDR3: TGTGCCAGCAGTAGGGATCGGGGGGAGACCCAGTACTTC. As protein: CASSRDRGETQYF.

CDR3 coding DNA: TGTGCCAGCAGGCTCGGGACAGGGGGAAGAACTGAAGCTTTCTTT. Residues: CASRLGTGGRTEAFF. The J gene is TRBJ1-1, the V gene TRBV28; 11 bases map to TRBD1. V dropped 6 bases and J dropped 5; count of bases not matched to a gene: 8. This CDR3 has 15 residues. CDR1 is MDHEN and CDR2 is SYDVKM in the germline V gene.

The chain joins TRBV28 to TRBJ2-3; D is perhaps TRBD2 (5 bases). V was pared by 5 bases and J by 0 bases, with 15 bases between. The CDR3 has 16 amino acids. CDR1 is MDHEN and CDR2 is SYDVKM in the germline V gene. This chain's CDR3 is CASSPDWLVSTDTQYF. CDR3 coding DNA: TGTGCCAGCAGTCCGGACTGGCTGGTTAGCACAGATACGCAGTATTTT.

This chain links TRBV28 with TRBJ2-5; possible D gene TRBD1, 6 bases. The V end was cut by 5 bases, the J end by 2 bases, with 18 bases between. The CDR3 loop spans 16 amino acids. Germline CDR1 is MDHEN and CDR2 is SYDVKM. The CDR3 spells CASSRRTGQGQETQYF. The DNA for the CDR3 is TGTGCCAGCAGTCGCCGGACCGGTCAGGGGCAAGAGACCCAGTACTTC.

CDR3 region: CASSLFRHAGEKLFF. The CDR3 DNA reads TGTGCCAGCAGTTTATTCCGGCACGCAGGTGAAAAACTGTTTTTT. The gene calls are TRBV28 and TRBJ1-4; no clear D gene. CDR1 is MDHEN, CDR2 SYDVKM, per germline. The V end lost 1 base, the J end lost 7 bases, and 13 bases lay between the germline ends. The CDR3 extends over 15 amino acids.

The rearrangement links TRBV2 to TRBJ1-4, with D tentatively TRBD1 (6 bases). Trimming shortened V by 8 bases and J by 7 bases, and 11 bases separated the two germline ends. The CDR3 spans 12 residues. The germline CDR1 and CDR2 sequences are SNHLY and FYNNEI. The CDR3 loop reads CASYRVREKLFF. CDR3 coding DNA: TGTGCCAGCTACAGGGTGCGTGAAAAACTGTTTTTT.

This clone came up once. V and J are TRBV16 and TRBJ1-5; D may be TRBD1 (5 bases). The germline V and J ends were trimmed by 0 bases and 1 base, with 10 bases remaining between them. Per the germline V gene, CDR1 is KGHSY and CDR2 is FQNENV. This CDR3 has 16 residues. The CDR3 reads CASSQSRGGSNQPQHF. The CDR3 DNA reads as TGTGCCAGCAGCCAATCACGCGGGGGGAGCAATCAGCCCCAGCATTTT. The full variable domain, with the rest looked up from reference TRBV16 and TRBJ1-5, is GEEVAQTPKHLVRGEGQKAKLYCAPIKGHSYVFWYQQVLKNEFKFLISFQNENVFDETGMPKERFSAKCLPNSPCSLEIQATKLEDSAVYFCASSQSRGGSNQPQHFGDGTRLSIL.

The chain recombines TRBV23-1 with TRBJ1-1; no clear D gene. TRBV23-1 is assigned to the ORF class and has an uncertain function. Trimming took off 0 bases at V and 4 bases at J, with 21 bases between the two ends. The CDR3 is 18 amino acids. The CDR3 nucleotides are TGCGCCAGCAGTCAATCCGTTTCCTTAGGTGGGTCGGGCACTGAAGCTTTCTTT. Amino acids: CASSQSVSLGGSGTEAFF.

The chain employs TRBV5-1 and TRBJ2-5; D may be TRBD2 (5 bases). The CDR3 has 14 amino acids. The germline V gene encodes CDR1 SGHRS and CDR2 YFSETQ. V lost 0 bases, J lost 2 bases, and 8 bases lay in between. The CDR3 region is CASSLGGSQETQYF. The CDR3 DNA reads TGCGCCAGCAGCTTGGGCGGGTCACAAGAGACCCAGTACTTC.

The chain combines TRBV18 with TRBJ1-5; D possibly corresponds to TRBD1 (5 bases). The CDR3 has 14 residues. Germline-derived CDR1 and CDR2 are KGHSH and LQKENI. Trimming pared 5 bases from V and 5 bases from J, leaving 13 bases between. The CDR3 protein is CASSSQGGDQPQHF. The CDR3 DNA reads as TGTGCCAGCTCATCTCAGGGTGGTGATCAGCCCCAGCATTTT. The complete variable domain, with remaining parts taken from reference TRBV18 and TRBJ1-5, reads NAGVMQNPRHLVRRRGQEARLRCSPMKGHSHVYWYRQLPEEGLKFMVYLQKENIIDESGMPKERFSAEFPKEGPSILRIQQVVRGDSAAYFCASSSQGGDQPQHFGDGTRLSIL.

The chain combines TRBV5-1 with TRBJ2-1; 9 positions agree with TRBD1. The trim removed 0 bases at V and 7 bases at J, leaving 8 bases unmatched. Germline loops: CDR1 SGHRS, CDR2 YFSETQ. This CDR3 is built from 16 residues. The DNA for the CDR3 is TGCGCCAGCAGCTTGGCCCCTCCGGGACAGGGTAATGAGCAGTTCTTC. Translation gives CASSLAPPGQGNEQFF. The full variable domain, its missing parts supplied by reference TRBV5-1 and TRBJ2-1, is KAGVTQTPRYLIKTRGQQVTLSCSPISGHRSVSWYQQTPGQGLQFLFEYFSETQRNKGNFPGRFSGRQFSNSRSEMNVSTLELGDSALYLCASSLAPPGQGNEQFFGPGTRLTVL.

CDR3 sequence: CASSFAGVNNEQFF. DNA of the CDR3: TGTGCCAGCAGCTTCGCGGGAGTCAACAATGAGCAGTTCTTC. The chain combines TRBV7-2 with TRBJ2-1, with 7 bases lining up with TRBD2. This CDR3 is built from 14 residues. Germline assignment: CDR1 SGHTA and CDR2 FQGNSA. Trimming took 3 bases from V and 5 from J; bases not matched to a gene: 4.

The chain employs TRBV3-1 (or the pseudogene TRBV3-2) and TRBJ2-3; maybe TRBD2 (7 bases). The CDR3 spans 13 residues. Germline CDR1 and CDR2: LGHDT and YNNKEL (reference sequence). The V gene lost 11 bases and the J gene lost 6 bases, with 18 bases spanning the gap. CDR3 in amino acids: CASGGGAYDTQYF. CDR3 coding DNA: TGTGCCTCTGGCGGGGGCGCGTATGATACGCAGTATTTT.

Of note for this clone: Other DNA sequences in this sample translate to the same CDR3. The chain is built from TRBV11-2 and TRBJ1-2, with D perhaps matching TRBD1 (5 bases). Germline CDR1 and CDR2: SGHAT and FQNNGV. V was trimmed by 3 bases and J by 4 bases, leaving 6 bases between them. This CDR3 is built from 12 residues. The DNA of the CDR3 is TGTGCCAGCAGCTTGGGGGGCTATGGCTACACCTTC. As protein: CASSLGGYGYTF.

The V call is TRBV5-4, the J call TRBJ2-7; TRBD2 agrees at 11 bases. The CDR3 consists of 14 residues. With V trimmed by 6 bases and J by 6 bases, 8 bases remained unmatched. CDR1 and CDR2 from the germline V gene are SGHNT and YYREEE (reference sequence). The CDR3 DNA sequence: TGTGCCAGCAAGATAGCGGGGGGGCCAAGCGAGCAGTACTTC. Its translation: CASKIAGGPSEQYF.

The gene calls are TRBV5-6 and TRBJ2-7; 7 bases are shared with TRBD1. The CDR3 is 13 amino acids. Germline V gene sequence: CDR1 SGHDT, CDR2 YYEEEE. The V gene end was trimmed by 2 bases and the J gene end by 3 bases; junction bases not matched to a gene: 2. The CDR3 DNA reads TGTGCCAGCAGCTTCGACAGGGACTACGAGCAGTACTTC. Encoded protein: CASSFDRDYEQYF.

This chain links TRBV4-3 with TRBJ1-3; D unclear. Trimming pared 1 base from V and 1 base from J, leaving 11 bases between. The CDR3 spans 16 residues. Germline V gives CDR1 LGHNA, CDR2 YSLEER. The CDR3 DNA follows: TGCGCCAGCAGCCAAGCCCCTCCCTTATCTGGAAACACCATATATTTT. Protein product: CASSQAPPLSGNTIYF.

The chain recombines TRBV7-9 with TRBJ2-7, with D possibly being TRBD2 (6 bases). The CDR3 length is 15 residues. The germline V gene encodes CDR1 SEHNR and CDR2 FQNEAQ (reference sequence). V lost 3 bases and J 3 bases, leaving 15 bases between the germline ends. Here the CDR3 DNA reads TGTGCCAGCAGCTTTAGGGCAGGGCGGGACTACGAGCAGTACTTC. Amino acid sequence: CASSFRAGRDYEQYF.

This chain links TRBV5-1 with TRBJ2-3; no clear D. V dropped 0 bases and J dropped 0 bases, with 8 bases sitting between them. Germline V gene data show CDR1 as SGHRS and CDR2 as YFSETQ. This CDR3 has 15 residues. CDR3 protein: CASSLGGSSTDTQYF. For the CDR3, the DNA is TGCGCCAGCAGCTTGGGCGGTTCTAGCACAGATACGCAGTATTTT.

The chain is built from TRBV28 and TRBJ1-1, with a tentative D call TRBD1 (5 bases). Trimming left V 5 bases short and J 1 base short, with 11 bases between. This CDR3 has 14 residues. The germline gives CDR1 MDHEN, CDR2 SYDVKM. CDR3 protein: CASSAGGSNTEAFF. CDR3 nucleotide sequence: TGTGCCAGCAGTGCGGGGGGTTCGAACACTGAAGCTTTCTTT.

The J gene is TRBJ2-7, the V gene TRBV5-4; D is perhaps TRBD1 (6 bases). This CDR3 contains 14 residues. Germline CDR1 reads SGHNT; CDR2 reads YYREEE (reference sequence). V was trimmed by 4 bases and J by 7 bases, leaving 18 bases between them. In nucleotides, the CDR3 is TGTGCCAGCAGCCCCGGATACAGGGCTGGGGAGCAGTACTTC. Its protein product is CASSPGYRAGEQYF.

The chain employs TRBV6-2 or TRBV6-3 and TRBJ2-5; a possible D gene is TRBD2 (5 bases). The CDR3 runs 14 residues. The V end was cut by 4 bases, the J end by 7 bases, with 16 bases between. Germline assignment: CDR1 MNHEY and CDR2 SVGEGT. This CDR3 is CASSSRGTVGTQYF. In nucleotides, the CDR3 is TGTGCCAGCAGTTCCCGGGGTACGGTGGGGACCCAGTACTTC.

CDR3 bases: TGTGCCACCAGCACGAGATGGGGGGAGGATCAGCCCCAGCATTTT. Translating it yields CATSTRWGEDQPQHF. The genes are TRBV15 and TRBJ1-5; perhaps TRBD1 as D (5 bases). CDR1 is LNHNV and CDR2 is YYDKDF in the germline V gene (reference sequence). The CDR3 consists of 15 residues. V was shortened by 4 bases and J by 5 bases, with 15 bases between the two germline ends.

This chain joins TRBV30 and TRBJ2-7; 9 bases fit TRBD2. Germline V gene sequence: CDR1 GTSNPN, CDR2 SVGIG (reference sequence). The CDR3 extends over 13 amino acids. The trim removed 3 bases at V and 2 bases at J, leaving 2 bases unmatched. In nucleotides, the CDR3 is TGTGCCTGGAGGCTAGCGGGAACCTACGAGCAGTACTTC. It encodes CAWRLAGTYEQYF.

The chain is built from TRBV24-1 and TRBJ2-1; TRBD2 agrees at 7 bases. This CDR3 region has 17 residues. V was clipped by 3 bases and J by 0 bases; unmatched bases: 7. CDR1 and CDR2 from the germline V gene are KGHDR and SFDVKD. The CDR3 DNA sequence: TGTGCCACCAGTGATGGCGCTAGCGGAAGCTCCTACAATGAGCAGTTCTTC. Its protein is CATSDGASGSSYNEQFF.

The chain is built from TRBV7-2 and TRBJ2-1; TRBD2 matches at 13 bases. Germline lookup yields CDR1 SGHTA and CDR2 FQGNSA. V was clipped by 2 bases and J by 15 bases; unmatched bases: 13. The CDR3 extends over 16 amino acids. The CDR3 DNA reads TGTGCCAGCAGCTTATTTCCCCGGACTAGCGGGAGTGGACTGTTCTTC. This translates into CASSLFPRTSGSGLFF.

V gene TRBV7-2 combines with J gene TRBJ1-2, with D perhaps matching TRBD1 (5 bases). V lost 1 base and J lost 3, with 12 bases in between. The CDR3 sequence is 15 residues long. Germline V gene sequence: CDR1 SGHTA, CDR2 FQGNSA. CDR3: CASSLGWGEDYGYTF. DNA of the CDR3: TGTGCCAGCAGCTTAGGATGGGGGGAGGACTATGGCTACACCTTC. Full variable domain (missing parts from reference TRBV7-2 and TRBJ1-2): GAGVSQSPSNKVTEKGKDVELRCDPISGHTALYWYRQSLGQGLEFLIYFQGNSAPDKSGLPSDRFSAERTGGSVSTLTIQRTQQEDSAVYLCASSLGWGEDYGYTFGSGTRLTVV.

The chain recombines TRBV28 with TRBJ2-7, with TRBD1 matching over 9 bases. There are 15 residues in the CDR3. V shed 6 bases, J shed 2 bases, and the junction held 8 bases outside the gene matches. Germline CDR1 reads MDHEN; CDR2 reads SYDVKM. The CDR3 sequence is CASRPGTGNPYEQYF. The CDR3 DNA sequence: TGTGCCAGCAGGCCCGGGACAGGGAACCCCTACGAGCAGTACTTC.